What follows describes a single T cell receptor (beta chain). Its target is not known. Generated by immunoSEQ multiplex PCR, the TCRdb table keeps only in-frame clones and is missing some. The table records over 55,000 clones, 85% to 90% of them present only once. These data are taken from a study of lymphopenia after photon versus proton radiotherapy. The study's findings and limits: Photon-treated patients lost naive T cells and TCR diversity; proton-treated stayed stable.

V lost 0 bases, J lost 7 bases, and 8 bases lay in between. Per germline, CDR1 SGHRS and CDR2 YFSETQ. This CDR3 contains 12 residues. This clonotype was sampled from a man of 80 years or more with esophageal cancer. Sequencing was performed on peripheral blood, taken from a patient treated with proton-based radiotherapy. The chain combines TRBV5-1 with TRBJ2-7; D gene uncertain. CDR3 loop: CASSLGPPEQYF. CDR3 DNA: TGCGCCAGCAGCTTGGGGCCGCCAGAGCAGTACTTC. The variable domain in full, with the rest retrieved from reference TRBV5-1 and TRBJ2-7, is KAGVTQTPRYLIKTRGQQVTLSCSPISGHRSVSWYQQTPGQGLQFLFEYFSETQRNKGNFPGRFSGRQFSNSRSEMNVSTLELGDSALYLCASSLGPPEQYFGPGTRLTVT.